This T cell receptor (beta chain) came from a study of shared clonotypes between healthy human individuals (dated by TCRdb to the early 2020s). Study-wide context: The cohort comprised a couple of women and three men aged 18 to 49 years. Each donor's leukapheresis produced roughly between roughly 0.9 and 9 billion PBMCs. To increase sequencing depth and limit assay-specific biases, TCR repertoire library preparation and sequencing were carried out by different laboratories using diverse techniques. Per donor, three plates each were used for CD4 naive and CD4 memory, two for CD8 naive, and one for CD8 memory. Blood TCR repertoires of about 5 healthy adults were deeply sequenced to estimate repertoire size and the extent of clonotype sharing between individuals. Results the study describes overall, beyond this receptor: Compared with non-shared clonotypes, the clonotypes found in all four sorted-subset donors had higher generation probabilities. Only blood was sampled, and tissue TCR repertoires likely differ from those in blood. Naive subsets generally had larger estimated clonotype richness than memory subsets. Rarefaction of sorted-subset datasets indicated incomplete sequencing despite the large sequencing depth. Sharing across a few donors was observed for 5% to 6.5% of naive CD4, over 3% of naive CD8, 2% to 2.5% of memory CD4, and over 0.3% of memory CD8 clonotypes. The genetic and exposure-history diversity represented was limited by the small number of donors. Pairwise subsampling indicated that sequencing depth was expected to affect the degree of clonotype sharing among donors.

Using the deep immunoSEQ assay, multiplex PCR amplified TCR CDR3 regions from genomic DNA. For each cell subset, the extracted genomic DNA was distributed evenly across all wells of several immunoSEQ 96-well plates, and each plate served as one replicate. For sorted subsets, each replicate PCR was loaded with approximately 0.2 ug genomic DNA, equivalent to roughly 30,000 T cell genomes. Purified libraries were measured with a Qubit 3.0 fluorometer, size-checked on a Bioanalyzer 2100, and measured again with the KAPA Library Quantification kit. Each immunoSEQ 96-well plate was sequenced on its own single-read 150-cycle Illumina NextSeq 550 flow cell. The original pipeline was this. Because only junctional sequences without quality scores were contained in the immunoSEQ output, filtering matching that applied to full-length reads could not be performed. To assign V/J genes and CDR3, sequences were annotated against IMGT germline references using PyIR, a Python wrapper for IgBLAST v1.9. Reads were filtered out if the reads had weak V/J assignments (E-value above 1e-6), no CDR3, stop codons, out-of-frame junctions, or ambiguous translated residues. V3J clonotypes were defined as sequences sharing an identical inferred V gene, J gene, and CDR3 amino acid sequence. Percentage overlap between repertoires was computed as shared unique clonotypes divided by the size of the smaller repertoire. Repertoire richness was assessed with RTK rarefaction, the Chao1 estimator, and Recon v2.1 estimates of unobserved clonotypes. OLGA was used to compute generation probabilities for all TCRbeta clonotypes that the gDNA method yielded from a few donors. In TCRdb, the immuneACCESS table is reduced to in-frame sequences with V and J assigned. These tables do not hold every clone; where another copy was compared, an unresolved V gene accounts for under half, and the others remain unexplained. From that table come the V and J calls and clone size; the DNA was used to work out D and trimming. The table for this sample lists about 2.3 million clones; more than 80% of them were counted only once. Under 0.45% of the sample lies in the top ten.

The donors were healthy, HIV-negative adults who had no recently reported acute infections or vaccinations. Every donor was a Caucasian adult living in Nashville, Tennessee, USA. Magnetic negative selection was used to enrich CD4+ T cells, after which naive cells were positively selected on CD45RA and the negative fraction became the memory subset. Blood was collected by leukapheresis, and PBMCs were isolated by Ficoll-Histopaque density gradient centrifugation and then cryopreserved in liquid nitrogen vapor phase. Purity and quantity of every magnetically sorted T cell population were checked by analytical flow cytometry. Genomic DNA was isolated from each sorted fraction and quantified by UV absorbance on a Nanodrop 2000c. Reading from cysteine to phenylalanine, the CDR3 counts 14 amino acids. Just the 42-base CDR3 DNA is kept, in frame starting at base 1. The germline V gene yields SGHAT for CDR1 and FQNNGV for CDR2. Trimming costs V 7 bases and J 8 bases, and their ends lie 17 bases apart.

For this clone: This receptor's antigen is unknown. The sample holds no much larger clone one base away, and base qualities are not on file.

The origin of this receptor is a man between 18 and 35 years old in good health. Some clones in this sample may be carry-over from other donors' samples. The specimen sequenced was naive CD4+ T cells from PBMCs. Per the publication, the cell subset or site label means: CD45RA+ positively selected. The rearranged segments are TRBV11-2 and TRBJ1-4, with TRBD1 as a weak D call on 5 bases. The CDR3 has the sequence CASTVTRGIEKLFF. At the DNA level, the sequence is TGTGCCAGCACCGTGACAAGGGGTATCGAAAAACTGTTTTTT.